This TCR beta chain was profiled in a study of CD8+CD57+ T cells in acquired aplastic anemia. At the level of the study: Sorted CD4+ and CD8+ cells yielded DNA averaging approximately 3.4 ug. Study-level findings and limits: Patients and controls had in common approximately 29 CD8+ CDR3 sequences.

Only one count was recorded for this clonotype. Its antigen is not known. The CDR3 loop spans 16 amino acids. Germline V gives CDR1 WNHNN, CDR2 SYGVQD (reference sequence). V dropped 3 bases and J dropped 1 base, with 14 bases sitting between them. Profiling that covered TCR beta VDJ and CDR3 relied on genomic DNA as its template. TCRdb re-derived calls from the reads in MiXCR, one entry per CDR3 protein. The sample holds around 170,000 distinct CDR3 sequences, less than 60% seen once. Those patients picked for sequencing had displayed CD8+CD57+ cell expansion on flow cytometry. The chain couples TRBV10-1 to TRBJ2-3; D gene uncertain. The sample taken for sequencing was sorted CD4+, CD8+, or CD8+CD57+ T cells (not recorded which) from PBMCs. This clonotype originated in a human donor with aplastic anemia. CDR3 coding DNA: TGCGCCAGCAGTGAAGAAGTTACAGTCCGCACAGATACGCAGTATTTT. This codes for CASSEEVTVRTDTQYF.